This T cell receptor beta chain was documented in a study of radiation and T cells in renal cell carcinoma. The assay was immunoSEQ multiplex PCR, and TCRdb's table has in-frame clones only and misses some. Seen here are over 30,000 clones, approximately 84% observed once, and the top ten hold roughly 30%. At least ten counts were recorded for this clone. Time point indicated: blood 4 weeks post-SBRT, at nephrectomy. Sample treatment: 15 Gy SBRT to primary tumor, nephrectomy 4 weeks later. After SBRT, blood was collected at 2 and 4 weeks, plus baseline. This CDR3 is 15 amino acids long. V shed 3 bases, J shed 4 bases, and the junction held 5 bases outside the gene matches. The germline V gene has CDR1 SGHTA and CDR2 FQGTGA.

This specimen consisted of blood, obtained from a patient whose treatment included radiotherapy and nephrectomy. The chain combines TRBV7-3 with TRBJ1-2, with 10 bases that match TRBD1. This receptor was identified in a man in his fifties or sixties with renal cell carcinoma. CDR3 sequence reads: CASSFGTGEGYGYTF. The DNA of the CDR3 is TGTGCCAGCAGCTTTGGGACAGGGGAAGGCTATGGCTACACCTTC.